This T cell receptor (beta chain) was sequenced during a study of regulatory T cells in long-lasting Graves disease. The V segment lost 6 bases and the J segment 5 bases; nucleotides outside the gene matches: 2. There are 12 residues in the CDR3. The V gene's germline CDR1 is MNHNS and CDR2 SASEGT. Time point in this sample: newly diagnosed GD, antithyroid drugs for less than 3 months. From PBMCs, RNA was extracted and then used to make the TCR library. Construction of TCR beta libraries relied on iRepertoire HTBI primers and on Arm-PCR targeting CDR3 regions. One entry per CDR3 protein, called by TCRdb with MiXCR from the multiplex PCR reads. The table records about 620,000 distinct CDR3 sequences, less than 20% of them present only once. These data were also filed under a second study, of T cells in Graves' hyperthyroidism and ophthalmopathy.

Sequencing was performed on peripheral blood mononuclear cells (PBMCs), taken at new diagnosis, from a patient treated with antithyroid drugs. This chain connects TRBV6-1 to TRBJ2-7; 9 nucleotides line up with TRBD1. The TCR originated in a woman aged 30 to 39 with Graves disease. CDR3 nucleotide sequence: TGTGCCAGCAGGGGACAGGGTGACGAGCAGTACTTC. Its protein product is CASRGQGDEQYF.